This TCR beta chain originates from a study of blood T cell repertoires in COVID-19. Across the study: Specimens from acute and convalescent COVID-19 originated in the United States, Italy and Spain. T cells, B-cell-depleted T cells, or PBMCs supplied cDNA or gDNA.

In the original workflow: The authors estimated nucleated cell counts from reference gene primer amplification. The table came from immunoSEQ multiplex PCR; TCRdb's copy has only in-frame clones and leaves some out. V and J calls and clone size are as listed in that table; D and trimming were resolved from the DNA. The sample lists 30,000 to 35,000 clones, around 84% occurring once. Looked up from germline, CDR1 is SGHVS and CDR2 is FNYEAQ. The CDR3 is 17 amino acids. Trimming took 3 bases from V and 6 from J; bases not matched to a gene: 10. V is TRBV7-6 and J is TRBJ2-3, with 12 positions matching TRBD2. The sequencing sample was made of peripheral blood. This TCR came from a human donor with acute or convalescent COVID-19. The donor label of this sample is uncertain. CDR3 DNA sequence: TGTGCCAGCAGCTTCTCCCCGACTAGCGGGGGATCTGATACGCAGTATTTT. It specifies CASSFSPTSGGSDTQYF. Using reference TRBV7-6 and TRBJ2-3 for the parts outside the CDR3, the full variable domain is GAGVSQSPRYKVTKRGQDVALRCDPISGHVSLYWYRQALGQGPEFLTYFNYEAQQDKSGLPNDRFSAERPEGSISTLTIQRTEQRDSAMYRCASSFSPTSGGSDTQYFGPGTRLTVL.